The clone carrying this TCR beta chain has more than one count but fewer than ten. The J segment lost 7 bases and the V segment lost 6 bases, leaving 3 bases of the junction unmatched. This CDR3 is built from 13 residues. The sample is drawn from a study of response to subunit inactivated influenza vaccine. Using its own MiXCR run on the RT-PCR reads, TCRdb lists one record per CDR3 protein. This repertoire shows around 530,000 distinct CDR3 sequences, 16% found once; its top ten account for less than 4%. The chain has TRBV12-3 or TRBV12-4 and TRBJ1-6; TRBD1 aligns across 7 bases. The sequencing here drew on CD4+ T cells sorted from PBMCs, taken roughly 24 months after vaccination. The clonotype was recovered from a man aged 50-75 years who received an inactivated influenza vaccine. CDR3 loop: CASRQGRNSPLHF. The CDR3 nucleotides are TGTGCCAGCAGACAGGGGAGGAATTCACCCCTCCACTTT.